The rows below give T cell receptor beta chains drawn from one sample of a study of blood T cell repertoires in COVID-19. Here immunoSEQ multiplex PCR was the method, and the copy in TCRdb shows in-frame clones only, minus some. The sample holds approximately 260,000 clones, approximately 78% seen once. Sequencing used peripheral blood. Receptor source: a woman in her sixties or seventies with active or convalescent COVID-19. The CDR3 runs from the conserved cysteine through the conserved F or W. D genes are given only for firm matches. Clone size appears in some rows only: once, few, many, or a class for an expanded clone.

J | V | size | D | CDR3 | DNA
TRBJ2-5 | TRBV10-3 | - | TRBD1 | CAISEFQGEETQYF | TGTGCCATCAGTGAGTTTCAGGGGGAGGAGACCCAGTACTTC
TRBJ1-2 | TRBV18 | - | - | CASMSTVTNYGYTF | TGTGCCAGCATGAGTACAGTTACTAACTATGGCTACACCTTC
TRBJ1-2 | TRBV5-1 | - | TRBD1 | CASSFDGTERGYTF | TGCGCCAGCAGCTTCGACGGGACAGAACGCGGCTACACCTTC
TRBJ1-5 | TRBV6-5 | - | - | CASSDSARGTQPQHF | TGTGCCAGCAGTGACTCTGCCAGAGGAACTCAGCCCCAGCATTTT
TRBJ1-5 | TRBV6-5 | - | TRBD1 | CASSRGEGDSQPQHF | TGTGCCAGCAGTCGGGGAGAAGGGGACAGCCAGCCCCAGCATTTT
TRBJ1-6 | TRBV6-5 | - | TRBD1 | CATFTGGFSPLHF | TGTGCCACATTTACAGGGGGCTTTTCACCCCTCCACTTT
TRBJ1-3 | TRBV30 | - | - | CAWSVLFSGNTIYF | TGTGCCTGGAGTGTACTTTTCTCTGGAAACACCATATATTTT
TRBJ2-7 | TRBV7-6 | once | - | CASSPVQGSYEQYF | TGTGCCAGCAGCCCGGTCCAGGGTTCCTACGAGCAGTACTTC
TRBJ2-2 | TRBV2 | once | - | CASTPQGTGELFF | TGTGCCAGCACCCCGCAGGGCACCGGGGAGCTGTTTTTT
TRBJ2-3 | TRBV6-2/TRBV6-3 | once | - | CASSYFPGTQYF | TGTGCCAGCAGTTACTTTCCGGGGACGCAGTATTTT
TRBJ2-3 | TRBV5-1 | - | TRBD1 | CASRLGGTGSTDTQYF | TGCGCCAGCAGATTAGGCGGGACAGGGAGCACAGATACGCAGTATTTT
TRBJ1-2 | TRBV2 | - | - | CASRLDSYGYTF | TGTGCCAGCAGACTGGACAGCTATGGCTACACCTTC
TRBJ1-3 | TRBV13 | - | - | CASSFDRSSGNTIYF | TGTGCCAGCAGCTTCGACAGAAGCTCTGGAAACACCATATATTTT
TRBJ1-2 | TRBV6-5 | - | TRBD1 | CASSLQTGFGYTF | TGTGCCAGCAGTTTGCAGACAGGGTTTGGCTACACCTTC
TRBJ1-1 | TRBV19 | - | - | CATAGRGSGTEAFF | TGTGCCACCGCGGGAAGGGGCTCCGGCACTGAAGCTTTCTTT
TRBJ1-6 | TRBV7-3 | - | - | CASSLEGGNGNSPLHF | TGTGCCAGCAGCTTAGAGGGAGGTAATGGTAATTCACCCCTCCACTTT
TRBJ1-3 | TRBV13 | - | - | CASSFGSRGPRGGNTIYF | TGTGCCAGCAGCTTCGGGTCGCGCGGACCTAGGGGAGGAAACACCATATATTTT
TRBJ1-2 | TRBV5-4 | - | - | CASSLAAGQNYGYTF | TGTGCCAGCAGCTTGGCCGCCGGACAGAACTATGGCTACACCTTC
TRBJ2-3 | TRBV9 | once | TRBD1 | CASSVSSGGGTDTQYF | TGTGCCAGCAGCGTCTCGTCAGGGGGCGGCACAGATACGCAGTATTTT
TRBJ2-7 | TRBV5-1 | few | - | CASRVQGGEQYF | TGCGCCAGCAGGGTGCAGGGTGGGGAGCAGTACTTC
TRBJ1-2 | TRBV2 | - | - | CASSLQQGNYGYTF | TGTGCCAGCAGTCTACAACAGGGTAACTATGGCTACACCTTC
TRBJ1-1 | TRBV6-5 | - | TRBD1 | CASSPQTGGVTEAFF | TGTGCCAGCAGTCCCCAGACAGGGGGCGTAACTGAAGCTTTCTTT
TRBJ2-7 | TRBV4-1 | - | - | CASSQVSSGSYEQYF | TGCGCCAGCAGCCAAGTGTCAAGCGGATCCTACGAGCAGTACTTC
TRBJ1-1 | TRBV6-5 | - | - | CASSYSYLENTEAFF | TGTGCCAGCAGTTACTCTTACCTAGAGAACACTGAAGCTTTCTTT
TRBJ1-1 | TRBV6-6 | once | - | CASSILKGGGTEAFF | TGTGCCAGCAGCATCCTTAAGGGGGGGGGCACTGAAGCTTTCTTT
TRBJ1-4 | TRBV10-3 | - | - | CAISPSGGHNEKLFF | TGTGCCATCAGCCCCTCGGGCGGACATAATGAAAAACTGTTTTTT
TRBJ2-1 | TRBV19 | - | - | CASSIRYNEQFF | TGTGCCAGTAGTATCAGGTACAATGAGCAGTTCTTC
TRBJ1-2 | TRBV7-2 | - | TRBD1 | CASSPTGGYGYTF | TGTGCCAGCAGTCCTACAGGGGGGTATGGCTACACCTTC
TRBJ2-3 | TRBV20-1 | - | - | CSARVGDTQYF | TGCAGTGCTAGGGTCGGAGATACGCAGTATTTT
TRBJ1-2 | TRBV6-2/TRBV6-3 | - | TRBD1 | CASSFGTGKIFNYGYTF | TGTGCCAGCAGTTTCGGGACAGGGAAAATCTTTAACTATGGCTACACCTTC
TRBJ2-1 | TRBV11-3 | - | TRBD2 | CASSSLAGGEQFF | TGTGCCAGCAGCTCGCTAGCGGGGGGTGAGCAGTTCTTC
TRBJ2-7 | TRBV5-5 | - | TRBD1 | CASSWGTESSYEQYF | TGTGCCAGCAGCTGGGGGACAGAGAGCTCCTACGAGCAGTACTTC
TRBJ2-3 | TRBV5-1 | - | TRBD2 | CASSSTTPGLAGLVGTDTQYF | TGCGCCAGCAGCTCTACCACTCCGGGACTAGCGGGGTTGGTGGGCACAGATACGCAGTATTTT
TRBJ1-2 | TRBV7-2 | once | TRBD1 | CASSPRWTGNNYGYTF | TGTGCCAGCAGCCCAAGGTGGACAGGGAATAACTATGGCTACACCTTC
TRBJ2-7 | TRBV19 | - | TRBD2 | CASSRGLAGGSYEQYF | TGTGCCAGTAGTCGAGGACTAGCGGGGGGCTCCTACGAGCAGTACTTC
TRBJ1-4 | TRBV30 | - | - | CAWTGGLGEKLFF | TGTGCCTGGACGGGGGGCCTCGGTGAAAAACTGTTTTTT
TRBJ1-2 | TRBV9 | - | - | CASSPLFGRKGGAPHYGYTF | TGTGCCAGCAGCCCCCTTTTCGGTAGGAAAGGTGGGGCGCCTCACTATGGCTACACCTTC
TRBJ2-7 | TRBV2 | - | TRBD1 | CASSPDRATSYEQYF | TGTGCCAGCAGCCCGGACAGGGCCACCTCCTACGAGCAGTACTTC
TRBJ1-1 | TRBV3-1/TRBV3-2 | few | - | CASRGGTEAFF | TGTGCCAGCAGGGGGGGGACCGAAGCTTTCTTT
TRBJ1-2 | TRBV28 | - | - | CASCLGGANYGYTF | TGTGCCAGCTGCCTGGGGGGGGCCAACTATGGCTACACCTTC
TRBJ1-3 | TRBV23-1 | - | TRBD1 | CASSRNQGTGGNTIYF | TGCGCCAGCAGTCGCAACCAGGGGACAGGGGGTAACACCATATATTTT
TRBJ2-2 | TRBV5-5 | - | TRBD2 | CASSTRGDAGELFF | TGTGCCAGCAGCACCCGGGGGGACGCCGGGGAGCTGTTTTTT
TRBJ2-5 | TRBV5-1 | - | - | CASSLVPGGLYQETQYF | TGCGCCAGCAGCTTGGTGCCGGGGGGCCTGTACCAAGAGACCCAGTACTTC
TRBJ2-3 | TRBV11-2 | - | TRBD2 | CASSHRLAGAGEDTQYF | TGTGCCAGCAGCCATCGACTAGCGGGGGCCGGGGAGGATACGCAGTATTTT
TRBJ2-3 | TRBV6-6 | - | - | CASNMGAGADTQYF | TGTGCCAGCAACATGGGGGCCGGGGCAGATACGCAGTATTTT
TRBJ1-6 | TRBV6-5 | - | TRBD1 | CASNPNRGGNSPLHF | TGTGCCAGCAATCCCAACAGGGGGGGAAATTCACCCCTCCACTTT
TRBJ2-2 | TRBV9 | - | TRBD2 | CASSVVRYGLATTGELFF | TGTGCCAGCAGCGTAGTCAGGTATGGACTAGCGACCACCGGGGAGCTGTTTTTT
TRBJ1-5 | TRBV5-8 | - | - | CASSFGRGQPQHF | TGTGCCAGCAGCTTTGGCAGGGGCCAGCCCCAGCATTTT
TRBJ1-6 | TRBV7-9 | - | - | CASSLNRNYNSPLHF | TGTGCCAGCAGCTTAAACAGGAACTATAATTCACCCCTCCACTTT
TRBJ2-1 | TRBV7-9 | many | TRBD2 | CASSSSGGADNEQFF | TGTGCCAGCAGCTCAAGCGGGGGGGCCGACAATGAGCAGTTCTTC
TRBJ1-1 | TRBV25-1 | - | TRBD1 | CASSEWGQGNTEAFF | TGTGCCAGCAGTGAATGGGGACAGGGGAACACTGAAGCTTTCTTT
TRBJ2-3 | TRBV5-6 | few | - | CASSLAQSDTQYF | TGTGCCAGCAGCTTGGCCCAGTCAGATACGCAGTATTTT
TRBJ1-3 | TRBV9 | - | - | CASRPTGSSGNTIYF | TGTGCCAGCAGACCCACAGGCAGCTCTGGAAACACCATATATTTT
TRBJ2-5 | TRBV16 | - | - | CASSRRGETQYF | TGTGCCAGCAGTCGACGGGGGGAGACCCAGTACTTC
TRBJ2-1 | TRBV19 | - | TRBD2 | CASSIGLAGIYNEQFF | TGTGCCAGTAGTATAGGACTAGCGGGAATCTACAATGAGCAGTTCTTC
TRBJ1-2 | TRBV25-1 | - | - | CARVPGNGYTF | TGTGCCAGGGTCCCAGGCAATGGCTACACCTTC
TRBJ2-3 | TRBV7-8 | once | TRBD1 | CASRLNRGSTDTQYF | TGTGCCAGCCGACTAAACAGGGGAAGCACAGATACGCAGTATTTT
TRBJ1-1 | TRBV6-5 | - | TRBD1 | CASSYWTGPSTEAFF | TGTGCCAGCAGTTACTGGACAGGACCTAGTACTGAAGCTTTCTTT